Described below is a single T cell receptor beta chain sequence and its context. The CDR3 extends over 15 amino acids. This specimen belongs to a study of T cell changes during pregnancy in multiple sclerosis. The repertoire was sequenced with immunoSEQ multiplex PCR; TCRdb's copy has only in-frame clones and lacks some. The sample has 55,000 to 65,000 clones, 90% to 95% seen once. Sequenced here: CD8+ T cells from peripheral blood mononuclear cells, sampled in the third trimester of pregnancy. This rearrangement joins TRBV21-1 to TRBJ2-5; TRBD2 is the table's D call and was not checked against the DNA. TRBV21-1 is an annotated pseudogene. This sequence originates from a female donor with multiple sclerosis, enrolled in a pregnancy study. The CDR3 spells CASSKVSGFQETQYF. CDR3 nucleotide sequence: TGTGCCAGCAGCAAAGTATCGGGGTTTCAAGAGACCCAGTACTTC.